This T cell receptor (beta chain) is drawn from a study of beta chain features in type 1 diabetes. Comments on this clone: Its antigen is unidentified.

Whole-study findings and limits: Patients' naive, central memory and regulatory TCRB repertoires appeared more alike than those of healthy donors. Type 1 diabetes patients had moderately but significantly shorter TCRB CDR3s in all four CD4+ subsets.

The whole isolated RNA underwent reverse transcription, so sequencing captured expressed TCRB transcripts. The assay was immunoSEQ multiplex PCR, and TCRdb's table has in-frame clones only and misses some. This sample yields approximately 170,000 clones, of which 7.8% are seen a single time; 0.94% belongs to the top ten. Over 95% purity was reached by all sorted populations. Germline CDR1 and CDR2: SGHVS and FNYEAQ. The CDR3 runs to 13 residues. V lost 5 bases to trimming and J lost 4 bases; unmatched junction nucleotides: 2. This sequence originates from a middle-aged woman with type 1 diabetes. The rearrangement joins TRBV7-6 to TRBJ2-3, with 8 nucleotides matching TRBD2. The sequenced material came from central memory CD4+ T cells from blood. CDR3 in amino acids: CASSRLAPDTQYF. CDR3 sequence (DNA): TGTGCCAGCAGCAGACTAGCGCCAGATACGCAGTATTTT.